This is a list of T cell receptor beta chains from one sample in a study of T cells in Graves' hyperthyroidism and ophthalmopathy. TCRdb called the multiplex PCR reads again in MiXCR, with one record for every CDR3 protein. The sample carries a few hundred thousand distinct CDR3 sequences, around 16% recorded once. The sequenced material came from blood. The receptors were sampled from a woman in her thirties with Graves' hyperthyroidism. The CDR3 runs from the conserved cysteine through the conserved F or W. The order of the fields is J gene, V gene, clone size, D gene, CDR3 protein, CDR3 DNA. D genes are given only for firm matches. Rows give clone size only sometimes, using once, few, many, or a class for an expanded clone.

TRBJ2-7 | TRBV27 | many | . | CASKRQLNSYEQYF | TGTGCCAGTAAAAGACAGCTCAACTCCTACGAGCAGTACTTC
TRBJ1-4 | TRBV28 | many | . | CASRERTNEKLFF | TGTGCCAGCAGGGAGCGGACTAATGAAAAACTGTTTTTT
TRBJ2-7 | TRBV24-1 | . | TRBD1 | CATSDSRQGSSYEQYF | TGTGCCACCAGTGATTCCCGACAGGGAAGCTCCTACGAGCAGTACTTC
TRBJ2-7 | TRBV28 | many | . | CASGRDSLSYEQYF | TGTGCCAGCGGCCGGGACTCCCTCTCCTACGAGCAGTACTTC
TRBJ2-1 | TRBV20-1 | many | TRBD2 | CSALRSGSLSNEQFF | TGCAGTGCTCTCCGTAGCGGGAGTCTAAGCAATGAGCAGTTCTTC
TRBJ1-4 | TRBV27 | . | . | CASRQTLDEKLFF | TGTGCCAGCAGGCAGACCTTGGATGAAAAACTGTTTTTT
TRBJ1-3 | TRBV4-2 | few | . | CASSQYDTGNTIYF | TGTGCCAGCAGCCAATATGACACCGGAAACACCATATATTTT
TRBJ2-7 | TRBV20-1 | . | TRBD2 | CSAKLAGVREQYF | TGCAGTGCTAAACTAGCGGGAGTAAGAGAGCAGTACTTC
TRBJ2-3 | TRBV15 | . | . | CATSREGADTQYF | TGTGCCACCAGCAGAGAAGGAGCAGATACGCAGTATTTT
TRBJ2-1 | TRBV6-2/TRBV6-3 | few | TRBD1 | CASSSNRDRVRLGDNEQFF | TGTGCCAGCAGTTCCAACCGGGACAGGGTTAGACTAGGGGACAATGAGCAGTTCTTC
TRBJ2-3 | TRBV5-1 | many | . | CASSPREGFNTDTQYF | TGCGCCAGCAGCCCTAGAGAGGGGTTCAACACAGATACGCAGTATTTT
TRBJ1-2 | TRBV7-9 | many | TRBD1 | CASSPSRDRVFGYTF | TGTGCCAGCAGCCCCAGCAGGGACAGGGTCTTTGGCTACACCTTC
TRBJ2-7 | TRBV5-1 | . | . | CASSLNPLDSSFREQYF | TGCGCCAGCAGCTTGAATCCTTTGGACAGTAGTTTTCGGGAGCAGTACTTC
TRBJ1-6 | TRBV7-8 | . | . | CASSLGGASPLHF | TGTGCCAGCAGCTTAGGAGGGGCTTCACCCCTCCACTTT
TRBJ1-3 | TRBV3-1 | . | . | CASCQFARDTIYF | TGTGCCAGCTGCCAATTTGCACGGGACACCATATATTTT
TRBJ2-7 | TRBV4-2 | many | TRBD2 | CASSQAPAGASYEQYF | TGTGCCAGCAGCCAAGCTCCAGCGGGAGCATCCTACGAGCAGTACTTC
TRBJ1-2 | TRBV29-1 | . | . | CSVEWVTYYGYTF | TGCAGCGTTGAATGGGTCACCTACTATGGCTACACCTTC
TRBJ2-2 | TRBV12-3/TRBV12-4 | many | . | CASRAGPTNTGELFF | TGTGCCAGCAGGGCCGGGCCCACTAACACCGGGGAGCTGTTTTTT
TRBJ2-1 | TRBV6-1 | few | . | CASSDRGWGWQFF | TGTGCCAGCAGTGATAGGGGGTGGGGGTGGCAGTTCTTC
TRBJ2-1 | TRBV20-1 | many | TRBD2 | CSASAPTSGTYNEQFF | TGCAGTGCTAGCGCCCCGACTAGCGGGACCTACAATGAGCAGTTCTTC
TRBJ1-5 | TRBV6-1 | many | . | CASSDSLGYSNQPQHF | TGTGCCAGCAGTGACTCCCTTGGGTATAGCAATCAGCCCCAGCATTTT
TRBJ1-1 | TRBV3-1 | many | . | CASSRSRNTEAFF | TGTGCCAGCAGCCGCTCACGGAACACTGAAGCTTTCTTT
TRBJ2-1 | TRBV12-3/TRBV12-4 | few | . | CASSYGLPGDEQFF | TGTGCCAGCAGTTACGGACTCCCCGGGGATGAGCAGTTCTTC
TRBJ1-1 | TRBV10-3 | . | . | CAISRDVLNTEAFF | TGTGCCATCAGTAGGGACGTTTTGAACACTGAAGCTTTCTTT
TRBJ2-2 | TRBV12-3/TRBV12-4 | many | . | CASRPTGRRTGELFF | TGTGCCAGCAGGCCTACGGGACGTCGGACCGGGGAGCTGTTTTTT
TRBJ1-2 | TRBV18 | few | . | CASSPRGLGYTF | TGTGCCAGCTCACCAAGAGGGTTAGGCTACACCTTC
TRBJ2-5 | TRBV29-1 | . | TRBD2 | CSGLAGQETQYF | TGCAGCGGGCTAGCGGGGCAAGAGACCCAGTACTTC
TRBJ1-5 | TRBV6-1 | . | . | CASGSMWLQDQPQHF | TGTGCCAGCGGATCAATGTGGCTGCAGGACCAGCCCCAGCATTTT
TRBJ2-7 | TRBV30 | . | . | CAWNLGGGYYEQYF | TGTGCCTGGAATTTGGGGGGGGGCTACTACGAGCAGTACTTC
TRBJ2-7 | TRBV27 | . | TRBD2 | CASSLFTGGPEEQYF | TGTGCCAGCAGTTTATTTACGGGAGGGCCAGAAGAGCAGTACTTC
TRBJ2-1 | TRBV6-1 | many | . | CASSARNNEQFF | TGTGCCAGCAGTGCTCGCAACAATGAGCAGTTCTTC
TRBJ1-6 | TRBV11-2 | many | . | CASSLQVISRPLHF | TGTGCCAGCAGCCTCCAAGTAATATCTCGGCCCCTCCACTTT
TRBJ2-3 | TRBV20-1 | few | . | CSLVSSYTQYF | TGCAGCCTTGTGTCTTCTTATACGCAGTATTTT
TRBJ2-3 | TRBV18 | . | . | CASPPRDSPTDTQYF | TGTGCCAGCCCACCACGCGACTCCCCAACAGATACGCAGTATTTT
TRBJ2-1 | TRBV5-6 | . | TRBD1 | CASSGQGAWDEQFF | TGTGCCAGCAGCGGACAGGGGGCTTGGGATGAGCAGTTCTTC
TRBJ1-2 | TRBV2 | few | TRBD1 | CASSEALLGQGVNSYGYTF | TGTGCCAGCAGTGAAGCGCTTCTAGGACAGGGGGTAAACAGCTATGGCTACACCTTC
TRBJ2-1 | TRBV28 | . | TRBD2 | CASRPSGSNNEQFF | TGTGCCAGCAGACCCAGCGGGAGCAACAATGAGCAGTTCTTC
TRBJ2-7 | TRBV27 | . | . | CTSSLSASYEQYF | TGTACCAGCAGTTTATCGGCATCCTACGAGCAGTACTTC
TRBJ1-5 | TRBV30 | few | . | CAWSPSNQPQHF | TGTGCCTGGAGTCCTAGCAATCAGCCCCAGCATTTT
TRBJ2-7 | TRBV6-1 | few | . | CASSRGARDSYEQYF | TGTGCCAGCAGCCGCGGAGCCAGGGATTCCTACGAGCAGTACTTC
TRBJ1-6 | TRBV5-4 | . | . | CASSRGSSYNSPLHF | TGTGCCAGCAGCCGCGGGAGCTCCTATAATTCACCCCTCCACTTT